This T cell receptor beta chain was sequenced for a study of blood T cell repertoires in COVID-19. The germline gives CDR1 LNHDA, CDR2 SQIVND (reference sequence). The trim removed 4 bases at V and 9 bases at J, leaving 9 bases unmatched. The CDR3 length is 14 residues. In the study's own analysis: By means of reference gene primer amplification, nucleated cell counts were estimated. TCRdb keeps only in-frame clones here, not all; method: immunoSEQ multiplex PCR. The V and J calls and clone size are taken from that table; D and trimming were inferred from the DNA. This repertoire shows approximately 320,000 clones, nearly 90% found once; its top ten account for more than 9.5%.

The chain is built from TRBV19 and TRBJ2-1, with 7 bases aligning to TRBD2. The source material was peripheral blood. This clonotype was obtained from a woman aged 25 to 39 with COVID-19, enrolled during active disease. The CDR3 sequence: CASSTGLGLGEQFF. For the CDR3, the DNA is TGTGCCAGTAGTACCGGACTAGGCCTCGGTGAGCAGTTCTTC.